A single sample gave rise to the 18 T cell receptor beta chains below, sequenced in a study of radiation and T cells in renal cell carcinoma. The repertoire was sequenced with immunoSEQ multiplex PCR; TCRdb's copy has only in-frame clones and lacks some. The table lists roughly 120,000 clones, roughly four fifths of them singletons. Time point reported: baseline pretreatment blood. Specified treatment: 15 Gy SBRT to primary tumor, nephrectomy 4 weeks later. Sequencing was performed on blood, taken from a patient whose treatment included radiotherapy and nephrectomy. Receptor source: a woman aged 60-70 years with renal cell carcinoma.

The V and J genes are TRBV28 and TRBJ1-1; 7 nucleotides align to TRBD1. V dropped 4 bases and J dropped 0; count of bases not matched to a gene: 11. This CDR3 is built from 17 residues. CDR1 is MDHEN and CDR2 is SYDVKM in the germline V gene. The CDR3 nucleotides read TGTGCCAGCAGTTCCCCCGAGACAGGGTGGTTGAACACTGAAGCTTTCTTT. Its translation is CASSSPETGWLNTEAFF.

The J gene is TRBJ2-7, the V gene TRBV2; the D gene could be TRBD1 or TRBD2 (5 bases each). This CDR3 spans 13 amino acids. The germline CDR1 and CDR2 sequences are SNHLY and FYNNEI. V lost 8 bases to trimming and J lost 3 bases, with 14 bases between them. CDR3 nucleotide sequence: TGTGCCAGCGCGGACGGGACCCTCTACGAGCAGTACTTC. Protein: CASADGTLYEQYF.

The chain joins TRBV19 to TRBJ1-1, with TRBD1 as a possible D gene (5 bases). This CDR3 region has 15 residues. Looked up from germline, CDR1 is LNHDA and CDR2 is SQIVND (reference sequence). V dropped 6 bases and J dropped 2 bases, with 16 bases sitting between them. The CDR3 bases are TGTGCCAGTAGACCAGGGATGACGAGTAACACTGAAGCTTTCTTT. Translated: CASRPGMTSNTEAFF.

The gene calls are TRBV28 and TRBJ2-5, with a possible D match to TRBD1 (5 bases). This CDR3 contains 14 residues. Germline CDR1 MDHEN, CDR2 SYDVKM. Between the trimmed V and J ends, which lost 10 bases and 1 base, there was a span of 16 bases. The CDR3 here is CATMPMGPQETQYF. As DNA, the CDR3 is TGTGCCACCATGCCAATGGGGCCCCAAGAGACCCAGTACTTC. Combining the CDR3 with reference TRBV28 and TRBJ2-5 gives the whole variable domain DVKVTQSSRYLVKRTGEKVFLECVQDMDHENMFWYRQDPGLGLRLIYFSYDVKMKEKGDIPEGYSVSREKKERFSLILESASTNQTSMYLCATMPMGPQETQYFGPGTRLLVL.

This chain connects TRBV2 to TRBJ2-3; D might be TRBD2 (5 bases). The V gene lost 6 bases and the J gene lost 0 bases, with 10 bases spanning the gap. CDR1 is SNHLY, CDR2 FYNNEI, per germline. This CDR3 has 14 amino acids. The CDR3 loop reads CASSGLTSTDTQYF. The CDR3 DNA follows: TGTGCCAGCAGCGGACTCACTAGCACAGATACGCAGTATTTT.

The chain is built from TRBV5-4 and TRBJ2-5, with 12 bases that match TRBD2. In germline, CDR1 is SGHNT, CDR2 YYREEE (reference sequence). The V gene end was trimmed by 6 bases and the J gene end by 2 bases; junction bases not matched to a gene: 2. The CDR3 contains 14 residues. CDR3 nucleotide sequence: TGTGCCAGCAAGACTAGCGGGGGACAAGAGACCCAGTACTTC. Translating gives CASKTSGGQETQYF.

A note on this clone: One end of the junction is discordant with germline, which a read error may explain. This chain connects TRBV5-1 to TRBJ1-2, with 11 nucleotides matching TRBD1. The CDR3 is made up of 13 amino acids. Germline lookup yields CDR1 SGHRS and CDR2 YFSETQ. The CDR3 coding sequence is TGCGCCAGCAGTTTGGGACAGGGGGAAGGCTACACCTTC. It is translated as CASSLGQGEGYTF.

The chain is built from TRBV6-1 and TRBJ1-2; TRBD1 agrees at 8 bases. In germline, CDR1 is MNHNS, CDR2 SASEGT. The CDR3 sequence is 16 residues long. V lost 3 bases to trimming and J lost 3 bases; unmatched junction nucleotides: 9. The CDR3 spells CASSDPSRDRYYGYTF. In nucleotides, the CDR3 is TGTGCCAGCAGTGATCCGTCCCGGGACAGGTACTATGGCTACACCTTC.

This clone was picked up a small number of times. The rearrangement links TRBV6-6 to TRBJ1-5; the D gene is possibly TRBD1 (6 bases). V dropped 7 bases and J dropped 5 bases, with 15 bases sitting between them. The CDR3 length is 14 residues. Germline CDR1 reads MNHNY; CDR2 reads SVGAGI (reference sequence). In DNA form, the CDR3 reads TGTGCCAGCAAAACAGGGTTAGGGGATCAGCCCCAGCATTTT. Its protein is CASKTGLGDQPQHF.

The chain couples TRBV18 to TRBJ2-1; the D is unclear. V was cut by 0 bases and J by 9 bases, with 6 bases left in between. CDR1 is KGHSH and CDR2 is LQKENI in the germline V gene. This CDR3 has 12 amino acids. The CDR3 spells CASSPPSSEQFF. The CDR3 DNA sequence: TGTGCCAGCTCACCACCGTCGAGTGAGCAGTTCTTC.

This sequence joins TRBV6-1 and TRBJ1-1; D may be TRBD1 (5 bases). V gave up 0 bases and J gave up 13 bases, with 18 bases separating them. Germline lookup yields CDR1 MNHNS and CDR2 SASEGT. CDR3 size: 14 residues. CDR3 region: CASSEARGQGVLFF. The CDR3 DNA is TGTGCCAGCAGTGAAGCTCGAGGACAAGGGGTTCTTTTCTTT.

This clone appeared a single time. The chain combines TRBV4-2 with TRBJ2-5; possible D gene TRBD2, 5 bases. This CDR3 region has 14 residues. Germline loops: CDR1 LGHNA, CDR2 YNFKEQ. Trimming shortened V by 0 bases and J by 5 bases, and 10 bases separated the two germline ends. The CDR3, as DNA: TGTGCCAGCAGCCAAGAAGCGCGAGGGGAGACCCAGTACTTC. It yields the protein CASSQEARGETQYF.

This chain joins TRBV6-5 and TRBJ2-2; D is ambiguous. Trimming removed 2 bases at V and 0 bases at J, with 10 bases between. CDR3 length equals 16 residues. The germline gives CDR1 MNHEY, CDR2 SVGAGI. The chain's CDR3 is CASSYRFGTNTGELFF. The CDR3 DNA reads as TGTGCCAGCAGTTACCGTTTCGGAACGAACACCGGGGAGCTGTTTTTT.

This sequence joins TRBV6-5 and TRBJ1-2, with a weak D call TRBD1 (5 bases). The CDR3 sequence is 14 residues long. Germline V gives CDR1 MNHEY, CDR2 SVGAGI. Trimming left V 7 bases short and J 0 bases short, with 12 bases between. CDR3 nucleotide sequence: TGTGCCAGCACCCGGGACGGCGCTAACTATGGCTACACCTTC. This translates into CASTRDGANYGYTF.

This chain links TRBV13 with TRBJ2-3; the D is unclear. V lost 5 bases and J 1 base, leaving 4 bases between the germline ends. The CDR3 is 12 residues long. CDR1 and CDR2 from the germline V gene are PRHDT and FYEKMQ (reference sequence). In nucleotides, the CDR3 is TGTGCCAGCAGCCTTGGCACAGATACGCAGTATTTT. Translating it yields CASSLGTDTQYF.

The rearrangement uses TRBV13 and TRBJ2-7; 8 bases fit TRBD1. Germline loops: CDR1 PRHDT, CDR2 FYEKMQ (reference sequence). The trim removed 3 bases at V and 3 bases at J, leaving 7 bases unmatched. The length of the CDR3 is 15 residues. The CDR3 sequence: CASSFRQGTGYEQYF. The CDR3 DNA reads TGTGCCAGCAGCTTCCGACAGGGGACGGGCTACGAGCAGTACTTC.

The V and J genes are TRBV19 and TRBJ1-5; 9 nucleotides align to TRBD1. The CDR3 extends over 13 amino acids. The V gene's germline CDR1 is LNHDA and CDR2 SQIVND (reference sequence). With V trimmed by 6 bases and J by 7 bases, 4 bases remained unmatched. CDR3 sequence: CASSRTGVQPQHF. The DNA of the CDR3 is TGTGCCAGTAGCAGGACAGGGGTCCAGCCCCAGCATTTT.

The chain has TRBV2 and TRBJ2-5; D may correspond to TRBD1 or TRBD2 (6 bases each). The CDR3 spans 13 residues. Germline V CDR1 and CDR2: SNHLY, FYNNEI. V lost 9 bases and J lost 2, with 13 bases in between. CDR3 protein: CASGGPGQETQYF. The CDR3 DNA sequence: TGTGCCAGTGGGGGGCCAGGGCAAGAGACCCAGTACTTC.